This TCR beta chain was sequenced for a study of blood T cell repertoires in COVID-19. Study in general: The United States, Italy and Spain provided the acute and convalescent COVID-19 samples.

Per the original data handling: How many nucleated cells were present was estimated from reference gene primer amplification. Sequencing was performed with immunoSEQ multiplex PCR; in TCRdb, only in-frame clones are kept and a portion is missing. The DNA gave D and trimming, while V, J and clone size come from that table. This repertoire shows around 180,000 clones, about four fifths found once; its top ten account for around 7%. This CDR3 comprises 14 residues. Germline loops: CDR1 MDHEN, CDR2 SYDVKM. The V segment lost 5 bases and the J segment 1 base; nucleotides outside the gene matches: 2. This rearrangement joins TRBV28 to TRBJ1-5, with 7 positions matching TRBD1. Sequencing was done on a sample of peripheral blood. The sequence came from a man between 65 and 85 years old with active or convalescent COVID-19. The CDR3 loop is CASSKQGSNQPQHF. CDR3 DNA: TGTGCCAGCAGTAAACAGGGGAGCAATCAGCCCCAGCATTTT.